This T cell receptor (beta chain) was captured in a study of PD-L1 blockade in urothelial cancer. Study summary: Patients had undergone 0 to 3 prior chemotherapy regimens. Blood-derived samples held a median around 140,000 T cells.

CDR3 length equals 16 residues. Looked up from germline, CDR1 is LGHNT and CDR2 is FRNRAP. Trimming cost V 0 bases and J 4 bases; bases outside gene matches: 5. Into every PCR, synthetic TCR analog templates were spiked. TCRdb's copy holds only in-frame clones and misses some; the assay was immunoSEQ multiplex PCR. This sample carries 20,000 to 25,000 clones, 90% of them seen once, and the ten largest clones take approximately 16%. The source is a woman aged 60-75 years with urothelial cancer. This chain links TRBV12-5 with TRBJ2-1; 8 nucleotides align to TRBD2. This specimen was PBMCs, taken around atezolizumab (anti-PD-L1) treatment. The CDR3 loop is CASGLVLSGSYNEQFF. In DNA form, the CDR3 reads TGTGCTAGTGGTTTGGTACTAAGCGGGAGTTACAATGAGCAGTTCTTC.